The T cell receptor beta chain under discussion was sequenced for a study of OX40 agonist ivuxolimab in advanced cancers. Study context: Every patient in dose escalation had hepatocellular carcinoma, melanoma, renal cell or head and neck cancer.

Measured with immunoSEQ multiplex PCR; TCRdb has only the in-frame clones, and not every one. The table lists around 100,000 clones, around 90% of them singletons. Blood specimens came from baseline, cycle 4 day 1, and cycle 7 day 1. CDR1 and CDR2 (germline): LNHDA, SQIVND (reference sequence). V was clipped by 5 bases and J by 3 bases, with 11 bases between them. CDR3 length equals 13 residues. About this clone itself: The antigen remains undetermined.

Study results and limitations: Fewer expanded clones were found on average in CD4+ than in CD8+ T cells. Dosing at 0.1 to 3.0 mg/kg was accompanied by clonal expansion of CD4+ and CD8+ blood T cells by week 6.

The V and J genes are TRBV19 and TRBJ2-7; the D gene is possibly TRBD2 (5 bases). The clonotype originates from an adult with an advanced solid tumor such as melanoma, head and neck, liver or kidney cancer. The sequencing used CD4+ or CD8+ T cells sorted from blood, collected in a trial of the OX40 agonist ivuxolimab. This chain's CDR3 is CASSPGLGYEQYF. The DNA for the CDR3 is TGTGCCAGTAGTCCGGGGTTGGGCTACGAGCAGTACTTC.